The 17 T cell receptor beta chains below were found in one sample sequenced in a study of beta chain features in type 1 diabetes. Study-level results: Shorter TCRB CDR3s, moderately but significantly so, were found in Type 1 diabetes patients in all four CD4+ subsets.

Their antigen targets remain unknown. Expressed TCRB transcripts were sequenced after all isolated RNA was converted to cDNA. Profiled with immunoSEQ multiplex PCR; TCRdb holds only in-frame clones, not every one. This sample has approximately 15,000 clones, with around 76% found just once. Sequenced material: stem cell memory CD4+ T cells from blood. The receptors originated from a woman aged 18-29 years with type 1 diabetes.

The DNA for the CDR3 is TGTGCCAGCTCACTAAGACAGGGCAGCACAGATACGCAGTATTTT. It specifies CASSLRQGSTDTQYF. The chain uses TRBV18 and TRBJ2-3; 7 nucleotides match TRBD1. CDR1 is KGHSH and CDR2 is LQKENI in the germline V gene. The CDR3 spans 15 residues. Unmatched junction bases numbered 4, after V lost 4 bases and J lost 0 bases.

This clone was counted a single time. V is TRBV19 and J is TRBJ1-5, with D maybe TRBD1 (5 bases). Germline-derived CDR1 and CDR2 are LNHDA and SQIVND (reference sequence). CDR3 length: 13 amino acids. V lost 1 base and J 6 bases, leaving 7 bases between the germline ends. This chain's CDR3 is CASSIATGQPQHF. CDR3 coding DNA: TGTGCCAGTAGTATAGCCACAGGTCAGCCCCAGCATTTT.

V gene TRBV2 combines with J gene TRBJ1-2; 8 nucleotides agree with TRBD1. The CDR3 runs to 13 residues. V trimming: 5 bases; J trimming: 7 bases; junction bases outside the gene matches: 6. Germline V gene data show CDR1 as SNHLY and CDR2 as FYNNEI. The CDR3 DNA reads as TGTGCCAGCAGTCCGGACAGGGAGGTTGGCTACACCTTC. This gives the protein CASSPDREVGYTF.

This chain uses TRBV14 with TRBJ1-4; D gene unclear. The V end was cut by 5 bases, the J end by 4 bases, with 8 bases between. Germline assignment: CDR1 SGHDN and CDR2 FVKESK. The CDR3 covers 13 residues. The CDR3 sequence: CASSWRYNEKLFF. The CDR3 DNA reads as TGTGCCAGCAGCTGGAGATATAATGAAAAACTGTTTTTT. The full variable domain, its missing parts supplied by reference TRBV14 and TRBJ1-4, is EAGVTQFPSHSVIEKGQTVTLRCDPISGHDNLYWYRRVMGKEIKFLLHFVKESKQDESGMPNNRFLAERTGGTYSTLKVQPAELEDSGVYFCASSWRYNEKLFFGSGTQLSVL.

The chain joins TRBV18 to TRBJ1-2; D is ambiguous. In germline, CDR1 is KGHSH, CDR2 LQKENI. Trimming left V 4 bases short and J 4 bases short, with 10 bases between. The CDR3 extends over 13 amino acids. The CDR3 sequence is CASSRYDSYGYTF. The CDR3 DNA follows: TGTGCCAGCTCACGCTACGACTCCTATGGCTACACCTTC.

The chain joins TRBV29-1 to TRBJ2-1; 11 nucleotides line up with TRBD2. V gave up 5 bases and J gave up 3 bases; unmatched junction bases: 3. From germline, CDR1 is SQVTM and CDR2 ANQGSEA. The CDR3 sequence is 14 residues long. Written as DNA, the CDR3 is TGCAGCGTTACTAGCGGGAGTGGCTACAATGAGCAGTTCTTC. Translated: CSVTSGSGYNEQFF.

The V gene is TRBV19, the J gene TRBJ2-3; 7 positions agree with TRBD2. This CDR3 comprises 13 residues. The V and J ends lost 7 bases and 6 bases, in that order; junction bases with no gene match: 7. Germline V gives CDR1 LNHDA, CDR2 SQIVND (reference sequence). The CDR3 coding sequence is TGTGCCAGTAAGCGGGGAGCGGGGGATACGCAGTATTTT. Translated, it gives CASKRGAGDTQYF.

This chain uses TRBV29-1 with TRBJ1-1; D might be TRBD1 (6 bases). CDR1 is SQVTM, CDR2 ANQGSEA, per germline. The CDR3 covers 14 residues. V lost 2 bases to trimming and J lost 5 bases, with 15 bases between them. Here the CDR3 reads CSVEWGGRGTEAFF. The CDR3 DNA sequence: TGCAGCGTTGAATGGGGGGGAAGGGGGACTGAAGCTTTCTTT.

The chain has TRBV5-1 and TRBJ1-1; D unclear. This CDR3 has 12 residues. CDR1 SGHRS and CDR2 YFSETQ come from the germline V gene. With 0 bases removed from V and 11 bases from J, the gap between germline ends came to 11 bases. The CDR3 reads CASSLDLSGAFF. The CDR3 region has the DNA TGCGCCAGCAGCTTGGACCTCAGCGGGGCTTTCTTT. Together with reference TRBV5-1 and TRBJ1-1, the CDR3 gives the full variable domain: KAGVTQTPRYLIKTRGQQVTLSCSPISGHRSVSWYQQTPGQGLQFLFEYFSETQRNKGNFPGRFSGRQFSNSRSEMNVSTLELGDSALYLCASSLDLSGAFFGQGTRLTVV.

This chain joins TRBV5-1 and TRBJ2-2; a weak D match, TRBD2 (5 bases). V was pared by 7 bases and J by 5 bases, with 15 bases between. This CDR3 comprises 14 residues. Germline CDR1 reads SGHRS; CDR2 reads YFSETQ. CDR3 sequence (DNA): TGCGCCAGCTCCCCAGATGGGAGTACCGGGGAGCTGTTTTTT. Translating it yields CASSPDGSTGELFF.

The J gene is TRBJ2-5, the V gene TRBV28, with TRBD1 as a possible D gene (6 bases). The V gene lost 5 bases and the J gene lost 8 bases, with 12 bases spanning the gap. CDR1 MDHEN and CDR2 SYDVKM come from the germline V gene. This CDR3 contains 12 residues. This chain's CDR3 is CASSPTGLTQYF. Written as DNA, the CDR3 is TGTGCCAGCAGTCCCACAGGGCTAACCCAGTACTTC.

The chain carries TRBV29-1 and TRBJ2-1; 7 nucleotides agree with TRBD2. This CDR3 comprises 14 residues. Germline CDR1 is SQVTM and CDR2 is ANQGSEA. V lost 8 bases, J lost 8 bases, and 15 bases stayed unmatched. The CDR3 here is CSQTGREDQDEQFF. CDR3 DNA sequence: TGCAGCCAAACGGGCCGGGAGGATCAAGATGAGCAGTTCTTC.

This chain joins TRBV7-3 and TRBJ2-1; D may be TRBD2 (6 bases). The length of the CDR3 is 16 residues. V lost 1 base to trimming and J lost 5 bases, with 15 bases between them. Per germline, CDR1 SGHTA and CDR2 FQGTGA. This CDR3 is CASSLRGGGWHNEQFF. The CDR3 DNA is TGTGCCAGCAGCTTAAGGGGTGGGGGGTGGCACAATGAGCAGTTCTTC.

This rearrangement joins TRBV10-1 to TRBJ2-1; D may be TRBD2 (7 bases). Trimming pared 3 bases from V and 6 bases from J, leaving 12 bases between. This CDR3 is built from 14 residues. Per germline, CDR1 WNHNN and CDR2 SYGVQD (reference sequence). The DNA for the CDR3 is TGCGCCAGCAGTGAAGGGGGGGCGGTCAATGAGCAGTTCTTC. It codes for CASSEGGAVNEQFF.

The V and J genes are TRBV7-2 and TRBJ2-2; D is undetermined. The V end lost 1 base, the J end lost 2 bases, and 8 bases lay between the germline ends. The germline V gene encodes CDR1 SGHTA and CDR2 FQGNSA. The CDR3 consists of 15 residues. CDR3 coding DNA: TGTGCCAGCAGCTTAGTGGCAGGAAACACCGGGGAGCTGTTTTTT. Translating gives CASSLVAGNTGELFF.

V gene TRBV7-2 combines with J gene TRBJ1-5; TRBD1 matches at 9 bases. Trimming at V came to 1 base and at J to 3 bases, leaving 4 bases not matched to a gene. The germline V gene encodes CDR1 SGHTA and CDR2 FQGNSA. The CDR3 totals 16 residues. The CDR3 sequence: CASSLGGTGYNQPQHF. The CDR3 bases are TGTGCCAGCAGCTTAGGAGGGACAGGGTACAATCAGCCCCAGCATTTT.

The V and J genes are TRBV25-1 and TRBJ1-3; D uncertain. The CDR3 has 16 residues. V lost 5 bases and J lost 0, with 14 bases in between. Per germline, CDR1 MGHDK and CDR2 SYGVNS. The CDR3 is CASSLTSYSSGNTIYF. As DNA, the CDR3 is TGTGCCAGCAGTCTAACTTCCTATAGCTCTGGAAACACCATATATTTT.